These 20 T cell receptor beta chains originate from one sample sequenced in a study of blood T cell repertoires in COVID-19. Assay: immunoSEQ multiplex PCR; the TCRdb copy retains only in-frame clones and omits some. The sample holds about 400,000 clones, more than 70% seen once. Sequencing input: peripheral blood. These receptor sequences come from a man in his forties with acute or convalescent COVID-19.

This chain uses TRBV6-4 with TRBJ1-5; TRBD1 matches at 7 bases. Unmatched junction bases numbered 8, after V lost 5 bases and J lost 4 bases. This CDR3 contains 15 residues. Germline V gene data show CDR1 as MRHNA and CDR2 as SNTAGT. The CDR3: CASSTTGDGNQPQHF. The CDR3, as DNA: TGTGCCAGCAGTACAACAGGGGATGGAAATCAGCCCCAGCATTTT.

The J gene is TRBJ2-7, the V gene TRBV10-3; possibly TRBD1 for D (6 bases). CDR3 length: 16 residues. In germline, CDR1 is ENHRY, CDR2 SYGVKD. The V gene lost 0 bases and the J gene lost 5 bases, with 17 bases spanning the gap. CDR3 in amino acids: CAISESVTGRGDEQYF. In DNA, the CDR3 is TGTGCCATCAGTGAGTCGGTAACAGGGCGCGGTGACGAGCAGTACTTC.

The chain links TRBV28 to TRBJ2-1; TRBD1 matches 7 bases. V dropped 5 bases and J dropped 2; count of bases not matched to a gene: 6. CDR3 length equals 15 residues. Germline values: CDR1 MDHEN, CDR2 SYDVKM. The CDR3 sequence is CASSPEQGTYNEQFF. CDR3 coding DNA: TGTGCCAGCAGTCCCGAACAGGGGACCTACAATGAGCAGTTCTTC.

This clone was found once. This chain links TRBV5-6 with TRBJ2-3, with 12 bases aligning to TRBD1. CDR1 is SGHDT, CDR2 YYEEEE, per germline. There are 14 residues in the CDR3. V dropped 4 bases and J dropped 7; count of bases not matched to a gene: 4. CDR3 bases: TGTGCCAGCAGCGGGGACAGGGGGCGGAATACGCAGTATTTT. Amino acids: CASSGDRGRNTQYF.

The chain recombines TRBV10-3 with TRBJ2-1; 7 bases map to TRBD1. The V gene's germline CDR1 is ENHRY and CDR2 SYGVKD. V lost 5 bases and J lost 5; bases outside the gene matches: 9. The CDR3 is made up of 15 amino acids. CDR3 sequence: CAISLDLQGDNEQFF. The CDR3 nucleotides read TGTGCCATCAGTCTAGACCTTCAGGGGGACAATGAGCAGTTCTTC.

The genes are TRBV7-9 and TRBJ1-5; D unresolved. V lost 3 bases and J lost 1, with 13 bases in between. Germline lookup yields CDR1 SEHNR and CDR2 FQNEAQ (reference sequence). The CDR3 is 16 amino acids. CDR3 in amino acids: CASSFKQPRSNQPQHF. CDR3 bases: TGTGCCAGCAGCTTTAAACAGCCGCGCAGCAATCAGCCCCAGCATTTT.

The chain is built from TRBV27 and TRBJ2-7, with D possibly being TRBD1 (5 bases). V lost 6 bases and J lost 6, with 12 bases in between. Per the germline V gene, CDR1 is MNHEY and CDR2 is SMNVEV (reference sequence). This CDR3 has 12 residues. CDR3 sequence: CASSFRVGEQYF. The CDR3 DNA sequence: TGTGCCAGCAGCTTCAGGGTCGGCGAGCAGTACTTC.

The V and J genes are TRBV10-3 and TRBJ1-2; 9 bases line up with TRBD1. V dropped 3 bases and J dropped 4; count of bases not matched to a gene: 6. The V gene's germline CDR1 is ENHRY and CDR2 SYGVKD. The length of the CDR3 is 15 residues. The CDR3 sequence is CAISDPDRGGYGYTF. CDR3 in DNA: TGTGCCATCAGTGACCCGGACAGGGGTGGCTATGGCTACACCTTC.

The CDR3 DNA follows: TGCAGCGTTGTACTAGCGGGAGGCTCGAACACCGGGGAGCTGTTTTTT. As protein: CSVVLAGGSNTGELFF. This chain joins TRBV29-1 and TRBJ2-2; 12 nucleotides align to TRBD2. V was pared by 4 bases and J by 0 bases, with 3 bases of the junction left unmatched. The CDR3 is 16 amino acids. Looked up from germline, CDR1 is SQVTM and CDR2 is ANQGSEA.

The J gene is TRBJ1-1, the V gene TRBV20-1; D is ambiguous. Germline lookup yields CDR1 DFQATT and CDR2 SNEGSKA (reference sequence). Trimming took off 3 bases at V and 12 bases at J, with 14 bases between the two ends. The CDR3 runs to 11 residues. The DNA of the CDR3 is TGCAGTGCTAGTAGGTCTGGCGGGACTTTCTTT. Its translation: CSASRSGGTFF.

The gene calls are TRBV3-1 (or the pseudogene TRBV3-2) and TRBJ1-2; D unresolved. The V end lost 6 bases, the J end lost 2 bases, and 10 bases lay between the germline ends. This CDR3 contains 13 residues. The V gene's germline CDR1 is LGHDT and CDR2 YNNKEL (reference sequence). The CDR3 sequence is CASSPGLNYGYTF. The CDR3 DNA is TGTGCCAGCAGTCCAGGTCTCAACTATGGCTACACCTTC.

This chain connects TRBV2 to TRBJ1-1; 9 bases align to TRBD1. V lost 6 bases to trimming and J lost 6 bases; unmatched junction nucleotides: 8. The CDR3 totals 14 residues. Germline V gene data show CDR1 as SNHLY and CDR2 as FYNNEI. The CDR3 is CASREGQGGSEAFF. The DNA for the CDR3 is TGTGCCAGCAGGGAGGGACAGGGAGGTTCTGAAGCTTTCTTT.

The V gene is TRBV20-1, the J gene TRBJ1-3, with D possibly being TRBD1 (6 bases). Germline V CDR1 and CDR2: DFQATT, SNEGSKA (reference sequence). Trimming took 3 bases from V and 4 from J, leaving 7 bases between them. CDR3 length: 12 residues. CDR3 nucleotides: TGCAGTGCTAGTGGGGGCGGAAACACCATATATTTT. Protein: CSASGGGNTIYF.

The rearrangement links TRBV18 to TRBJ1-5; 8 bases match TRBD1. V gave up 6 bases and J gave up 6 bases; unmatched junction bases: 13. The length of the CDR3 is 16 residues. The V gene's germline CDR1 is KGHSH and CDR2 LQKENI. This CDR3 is CASSQKDRGLSQPQHF. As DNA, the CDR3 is TGTGCCAGCTCCCAAAAAGACAGGGGACTGAGTCAGCCCCAGCATTTT.

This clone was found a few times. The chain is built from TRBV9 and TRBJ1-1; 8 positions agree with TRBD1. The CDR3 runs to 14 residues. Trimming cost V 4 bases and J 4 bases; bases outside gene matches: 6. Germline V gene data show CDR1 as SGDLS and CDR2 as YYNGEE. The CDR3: CASSPGTGPTEAFF. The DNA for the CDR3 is TGTGCCAGCAGCCCCGGGACAGGTCCCACTGAAGCTTTCTTT.

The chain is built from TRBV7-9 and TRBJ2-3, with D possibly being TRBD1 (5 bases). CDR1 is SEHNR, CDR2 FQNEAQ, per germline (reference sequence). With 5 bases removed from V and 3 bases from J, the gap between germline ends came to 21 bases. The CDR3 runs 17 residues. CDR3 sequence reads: CASSRPSTVGHTDTQYF. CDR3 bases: TGTGCCAGCAGCCGCCCTAGTACAGTGGGGCATACAGATACGCAGTATTTT.

The CDR3 bases are TGCGCCAGCAGCTTTTCCCCTAATCAGCCCCAGCATTTT. Translation: CASSFSPNQPQHF. V gene TRBV5-1 combines with J gene TRBJ1-5; the D is unclear. CDR1 is SGHRS and CDR2 is YFSETQ in the germline V gene. The V gene lost 2 bases and the J gene lost 4 bases, with 7 bases spanning the gap. CDR3 size: 13 residues.

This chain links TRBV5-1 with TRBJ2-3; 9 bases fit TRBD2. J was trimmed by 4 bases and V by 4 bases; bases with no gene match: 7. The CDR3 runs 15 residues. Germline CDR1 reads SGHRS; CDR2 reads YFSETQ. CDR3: CASSRTIAGADTQYF. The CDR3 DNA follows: TGCGCCAGCAGCCGAACCATAGCGGGAGCAGATACGCAGTATTTT.

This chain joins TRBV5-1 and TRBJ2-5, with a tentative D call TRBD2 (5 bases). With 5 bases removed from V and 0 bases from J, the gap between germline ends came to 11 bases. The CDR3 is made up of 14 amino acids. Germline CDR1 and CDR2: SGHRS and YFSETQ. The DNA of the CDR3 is TGCGCCAGCAGATTTACTAGATACCAAGAGACCCAGTACTTC. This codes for CASRFTRYQETQYF.

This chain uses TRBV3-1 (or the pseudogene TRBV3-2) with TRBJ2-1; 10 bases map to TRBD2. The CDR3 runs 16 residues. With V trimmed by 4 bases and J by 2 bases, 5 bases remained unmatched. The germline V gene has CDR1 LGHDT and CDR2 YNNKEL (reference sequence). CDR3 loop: CASSLSTSGTYNEQFF. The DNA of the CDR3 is TGTGCCAGCAGCCTTTCCACTAGCGGGACCTACAATGAGCAGTTCTTC.